The 10 T cell receptor beta chains presented below share a single source sample, sequenced in a study of blood T cell repertoires in COVID-19. Profiled with immunoSEQ multiplex PCR; TCRdb holds only in-frame clones, not every one. The sample shows about 280,000 clones, 88% of them seen only once. Sequencing was performed on PBMCs or T cells enriched from blood (not recorded which). The receptors shown here come from a woman aged 25 to 39 who had recovered from COVID-19.

The J gene is TRBJ2-3, the V gene TRBV6-1, with D hard to call. This CDR3 contains 13 residues. V gave up 2 bases and J gave up 6 bases, with 9 bases separating them. Germline V gene sequence: CDR1 MNHNS, CDR2 SASEGT. In nucleotides, the CDR3 is TGTGCCAGCAGTGAACGGCCCGGGGATACGCAGTATTTT. This encodes CASSERPGDTQYF.

This chain uses TRBV3-1 (or the pseudogene TRBV3-2) with TRBJ2-1, with D tentatively TRBD2 (5 bases). Germline V gene sequence: CDR1 LGHDT, CDR2 YNNKEL (reference sequence). V lost 1 base to trimming and J lost 5 bases, with 15 bases between them. CDR3 length equals 16 residues. The CDR3 nucleotides read TGTGCCAGCAGCCAAGTTGGCGGAGGAGGCCACAATGAGCAGTTCTTC. The encoded protein is CASSQVGGGGHNEQFF.

The V and J genes are TRBV30 and TRBJ2-2; 10 bases are a match to TRBD1. CDR1 and CDR2 (germline): GTSNPN, SVGIG (reference sequence). The V and J ends lost 2 bases and 4 bases, in that order; junction bases with no gene match: 10. This CDR3 has 17 residues. In nucleotides, the CDR3 is TGTGCCTGGAGTCCGGGACAGGGGTTCGTGGGCACCGGGGAGCTGTTTTTT. The encoded protein is CAWSPGQGFVGTGELFF.

This clone was seen once. This sequence joins TRBV4-3 and TRBJ2-7; 7 bases are a match to TRBD1. The V gene end was trimmed by 1 base and the J gene end by 3 bases; junction bases not matched to a gene: 15. This CDR3 region has 18 residues. Germline-derived CDR1 and CDR2 are LGHNA and YSLEER. CDR3 DNA: TGCGCCAGCAGCCAAGGCCGGACAGGTCGACTCACCTTCTACGAGCAGTACTTC. Amino acids: CASSQGRTGRLTFYEQYF.

The rearrangement links TRBV27 to TRBJ1-1; 11 bases are a match to TRBD1. This CDR3 has 13 amino acids. Germline loops: CDR1 MNHEY, CDR2 SMNVEV (reference sequence). Unmatched junction bases numbered 9, after V lost 7 bases and J lost 11 bases. CDR3 nucleotides: TGTGCCAGCACGCCAGGGACAGGGGGTGAGGCTTTCTTT. It yields the protein CASTPGTGGEAFF.

The V gene is TRBV6-4, the J gene TRBJ2-1; D is perhaps TRBD2 (5 bases). The CDR3 is 15 amino acids. CDR1 MRHNA and CDR2 SNTAGT come from the germline V gene. Trimming shortened V by 4 bases and J by 2 bases, and 12 bases separated the two germline ends. CDR3 in amino acids: CASSVNSVAYNEQFF. For the CDR3, the DNA is TGTGCCAGCAGTGTGAATAGCGTCGCCTACAATGAGCAGTTCTTC.

The chain uses TRBV27 and TRBJ1-3; a weak D match, TRBD1 (5 bases). Per the germline V gene, CDR1 is MNHEY and CDR2 is SMNVEV (reference sequence). This CDR3 is built from 15 residues. Trimming shortened V by 3 bases and J by 4 bases, and 13 bases separated the two germline ends. CDR3 coding DNA: TGTGCCAGCAGTTTGGGAGGGGCGAGGGGAAACACCATATATTTT. Encoded protein: CASSLGGARGNTIYF.

The sample holds one count of this clone. The chain links TRBV9 to TRBJ1-4, with TRBD1 identical over 10 bases. Germline V CDR1 and CDR2: SGDLS, YYNGEE. V trimming: 0 bases; J trimming: 6 bases; junction bases outside the gene matches: 8. CDR3 size: 17 residues. The CDR3 DNA follows: TGTGCCAGCAGCGTAGGTCTGGGACAGGGGAAGCATGAAAAACTGTTTTTT. Protein sequence: CASSVGLGQGKHEKLFF.

This chain connects TRBV19 to TRBJ1-5, with D perhaps TRBD1 (6 bases). Germline CDR1 reads LNHDA; CDR2 reads SQIVND (reference sequence). V lost 3 bases, J lost 6 bases, and 15 bases lay in between. The CDR3 loop spans 15 amino acids. The CDR3 reads CASSITGSRGQPQHF. The CDR3 bases are TGTGCCAGTAGTATCACAGGGTCCAGGGGTCAGCCCCAGCATTTT.

J is TRBJ2-1 and V is TRBV7-2; possible D gene TRBD2, 6 bases. Between the trimmed V and J ends, which lost 5 bases and 5 bases, there was a span of 13 bases. The CDR3 consists of 14 residues. CDR1 is SGHTA, CDR2 FQGNSA, per germline. CDR3 amino acids: CASSRAGRNNEQFF. The DNA of the CDR3 is TGTGCCAGCAGCCGGGCGGGACGGAACAATGAGCAGTTCTTC.